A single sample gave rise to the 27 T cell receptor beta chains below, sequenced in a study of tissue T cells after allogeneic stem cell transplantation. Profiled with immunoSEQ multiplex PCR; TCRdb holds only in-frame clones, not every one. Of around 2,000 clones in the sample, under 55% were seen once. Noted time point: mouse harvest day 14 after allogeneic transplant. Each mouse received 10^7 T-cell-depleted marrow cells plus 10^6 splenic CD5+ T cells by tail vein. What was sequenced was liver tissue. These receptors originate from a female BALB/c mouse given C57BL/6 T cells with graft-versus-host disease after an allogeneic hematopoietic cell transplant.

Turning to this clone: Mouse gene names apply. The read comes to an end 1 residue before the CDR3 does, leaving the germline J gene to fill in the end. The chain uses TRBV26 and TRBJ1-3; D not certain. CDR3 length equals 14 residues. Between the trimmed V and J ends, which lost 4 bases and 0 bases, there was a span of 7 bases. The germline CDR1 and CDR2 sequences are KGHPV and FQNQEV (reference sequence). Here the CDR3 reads CASSQTISGNTLYF. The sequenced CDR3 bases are TGTGCCAGCAGTCAGACAATTTCTGGAAATACGCTCTAT.

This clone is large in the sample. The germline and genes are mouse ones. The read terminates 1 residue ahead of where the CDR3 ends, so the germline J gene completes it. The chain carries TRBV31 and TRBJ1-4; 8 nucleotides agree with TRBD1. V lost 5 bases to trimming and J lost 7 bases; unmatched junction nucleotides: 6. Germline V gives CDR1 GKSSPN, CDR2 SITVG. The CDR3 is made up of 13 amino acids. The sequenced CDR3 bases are TGTGCCTGGGGACAGGGAGGGGGCGAAAGATTATTT. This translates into CAWGQGGGERLF. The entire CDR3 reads CAWGQGGGERLFF.

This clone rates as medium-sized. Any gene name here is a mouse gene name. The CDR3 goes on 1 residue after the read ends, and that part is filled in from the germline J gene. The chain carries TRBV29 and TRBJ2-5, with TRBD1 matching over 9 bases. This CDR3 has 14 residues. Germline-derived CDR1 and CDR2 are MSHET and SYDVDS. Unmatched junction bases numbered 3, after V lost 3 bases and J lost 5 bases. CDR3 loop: CASSLGTGLDTQYF. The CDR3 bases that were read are TGTGCTAGCAGTTTGGGGACAGGGCTAGACACCCAGTAC. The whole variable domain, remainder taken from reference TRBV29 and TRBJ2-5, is DMKVTQMPRYLIKRMGENVLLECGQDMSHETMYWYRQDPGLGLQLIYISYDVDSNSEGDIPKGYRVSRKKREHFSLILDSAKTNQTSVYFCASSLGTGLDTQYFGPGTRLLVL.

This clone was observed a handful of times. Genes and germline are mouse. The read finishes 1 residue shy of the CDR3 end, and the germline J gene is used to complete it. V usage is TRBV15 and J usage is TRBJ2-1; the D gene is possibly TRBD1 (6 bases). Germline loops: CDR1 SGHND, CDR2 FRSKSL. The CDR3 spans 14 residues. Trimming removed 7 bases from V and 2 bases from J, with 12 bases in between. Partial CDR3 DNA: TGTGCCAGCACCCGGGACATCTACTATGCTGAGCAGTTC. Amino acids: CASTRDIYYAEQF. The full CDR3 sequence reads CASTRDIYYAEQFF.

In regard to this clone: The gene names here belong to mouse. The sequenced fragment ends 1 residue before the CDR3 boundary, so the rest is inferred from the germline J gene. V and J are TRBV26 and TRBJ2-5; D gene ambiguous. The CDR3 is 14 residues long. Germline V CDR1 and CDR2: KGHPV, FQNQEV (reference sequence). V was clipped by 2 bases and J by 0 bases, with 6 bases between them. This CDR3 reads CASSLATNQDTQYF. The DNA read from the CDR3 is TGTGCCAGCAGTCTGGCCACTAACCAAGACACCCAGTAC.

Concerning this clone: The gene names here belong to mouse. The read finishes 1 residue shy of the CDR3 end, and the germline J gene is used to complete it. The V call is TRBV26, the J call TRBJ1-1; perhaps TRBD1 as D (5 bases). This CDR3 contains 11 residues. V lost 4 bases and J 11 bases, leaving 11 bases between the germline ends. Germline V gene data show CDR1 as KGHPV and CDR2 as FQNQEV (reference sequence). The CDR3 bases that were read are TGTGCCAGCAGTCATCAGGGCCCCGTCTTC. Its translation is CASSHQGPVF. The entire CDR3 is CASSHQGPVFF.

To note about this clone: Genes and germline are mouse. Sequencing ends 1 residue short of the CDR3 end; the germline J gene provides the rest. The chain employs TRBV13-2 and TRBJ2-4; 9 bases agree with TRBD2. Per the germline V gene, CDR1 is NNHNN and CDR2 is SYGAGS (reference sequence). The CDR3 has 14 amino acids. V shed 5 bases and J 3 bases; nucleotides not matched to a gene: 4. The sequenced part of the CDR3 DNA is TGTGCCAGCGGGAGACTGGGGGTCCAAAACACCTTGTAC. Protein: CASGRLGVQNTLY. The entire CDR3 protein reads CASGRLGVQNTLYF.

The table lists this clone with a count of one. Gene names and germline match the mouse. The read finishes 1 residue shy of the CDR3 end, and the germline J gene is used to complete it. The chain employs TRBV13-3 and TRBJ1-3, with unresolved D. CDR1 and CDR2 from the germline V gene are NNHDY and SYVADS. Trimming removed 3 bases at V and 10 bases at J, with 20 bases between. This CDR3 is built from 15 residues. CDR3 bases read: TGTGCCAGCAGTGCGGGGTCCCCTTCTGCAAACACGCTCTAT. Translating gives CASSAGSPSANTLY. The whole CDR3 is CASSAGSPSANTLYF.

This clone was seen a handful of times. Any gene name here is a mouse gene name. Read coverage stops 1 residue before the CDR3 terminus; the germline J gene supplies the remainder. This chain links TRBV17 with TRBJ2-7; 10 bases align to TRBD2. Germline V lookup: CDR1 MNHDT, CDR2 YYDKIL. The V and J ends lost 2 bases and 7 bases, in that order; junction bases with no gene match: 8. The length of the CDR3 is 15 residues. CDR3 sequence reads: CASSRSLGGRGEQYF. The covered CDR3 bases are TGTGCTAGCAGTAGAAGTCTGGGGGGGCGCGGGGAACAGTAC.

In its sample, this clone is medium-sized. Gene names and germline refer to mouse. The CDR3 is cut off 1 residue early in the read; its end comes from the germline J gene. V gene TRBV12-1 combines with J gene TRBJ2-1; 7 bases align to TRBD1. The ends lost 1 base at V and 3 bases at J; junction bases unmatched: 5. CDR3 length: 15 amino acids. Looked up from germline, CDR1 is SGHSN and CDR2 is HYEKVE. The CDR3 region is CASSLNRGGYAEQFF. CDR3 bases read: TGTGCCAGCTCTCTTAACAGGGGAGGCTATGCTGAGCAGTTC. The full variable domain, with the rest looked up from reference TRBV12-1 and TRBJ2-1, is DSGVVQSPRHIIKEKGGRSVLTCIPISGHSNVVWYQQTLGKELKFLIQHYEKVERDKGFLPSRFSVQQFDDYHSEMNMSALELEDSAMYFCASSLNRGGYAEQFFGPGTRLTVL.

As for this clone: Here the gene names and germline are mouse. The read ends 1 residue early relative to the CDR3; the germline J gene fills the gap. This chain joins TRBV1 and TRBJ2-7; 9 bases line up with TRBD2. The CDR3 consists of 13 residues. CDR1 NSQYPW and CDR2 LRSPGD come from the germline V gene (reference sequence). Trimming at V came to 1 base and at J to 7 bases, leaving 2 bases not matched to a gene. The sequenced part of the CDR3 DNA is TGCACCTGCAGTGCAGCCTGGGGGGGGGAACAGTAC. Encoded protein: CTCSAAWGGEQY. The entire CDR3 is CTCSAAWGGEQYF.

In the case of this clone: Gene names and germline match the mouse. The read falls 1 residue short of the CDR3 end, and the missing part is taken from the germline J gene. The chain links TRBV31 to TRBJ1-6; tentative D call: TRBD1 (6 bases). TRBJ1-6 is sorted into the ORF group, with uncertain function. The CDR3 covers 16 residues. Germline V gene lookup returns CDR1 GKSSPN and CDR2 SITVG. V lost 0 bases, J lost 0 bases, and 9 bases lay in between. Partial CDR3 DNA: TGTGCCTGGAGTCTCTGGGACAATTCCTATAATTCGCCCCTCTAC. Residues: CAWSLWDNSYNSPLY. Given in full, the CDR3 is CAWSLWDNSYNSPLYF.

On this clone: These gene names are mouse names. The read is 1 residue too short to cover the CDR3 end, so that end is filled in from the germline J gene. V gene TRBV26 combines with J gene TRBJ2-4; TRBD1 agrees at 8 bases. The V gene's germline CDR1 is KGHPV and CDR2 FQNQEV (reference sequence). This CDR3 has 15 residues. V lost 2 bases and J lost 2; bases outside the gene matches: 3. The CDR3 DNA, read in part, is TGTGCCAGCAGTCTGCAGGGGGCGCCTCAAAACACCTTGTAC. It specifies CASSLQGAPQNTLY. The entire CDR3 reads CASSLQGAPQNTLYF. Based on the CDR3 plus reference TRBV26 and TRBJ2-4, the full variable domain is NSKVIQTPRYLVKGQGQKAKMRCIPEKGHPVVFWYQQNKNNEFKFLINFQNQEVLQQIDMTEKRFSAECPSNSPCSLEIQSSEAGDSALYLCASSLQGAPQNTLYFGAGTRLSVL.

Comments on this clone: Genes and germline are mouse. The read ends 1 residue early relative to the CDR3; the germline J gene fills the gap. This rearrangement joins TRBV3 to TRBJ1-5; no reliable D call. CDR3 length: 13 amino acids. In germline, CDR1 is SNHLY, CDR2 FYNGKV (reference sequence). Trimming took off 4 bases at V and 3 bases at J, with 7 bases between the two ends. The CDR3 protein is CASSSTVNQAPLF. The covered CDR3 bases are TGTGCCAGCAGCTCAACAGTCAACCAGGCTCCGCTT.

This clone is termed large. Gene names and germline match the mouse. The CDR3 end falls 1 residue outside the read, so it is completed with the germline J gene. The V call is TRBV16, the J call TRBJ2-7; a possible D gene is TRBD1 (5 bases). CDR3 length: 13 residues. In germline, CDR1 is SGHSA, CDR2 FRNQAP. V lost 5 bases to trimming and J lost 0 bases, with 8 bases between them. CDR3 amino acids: CASSPTVSYEQYF. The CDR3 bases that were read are TGTGCAAGCAGCCCGACAGTCTCCTATGAACAGTAC.

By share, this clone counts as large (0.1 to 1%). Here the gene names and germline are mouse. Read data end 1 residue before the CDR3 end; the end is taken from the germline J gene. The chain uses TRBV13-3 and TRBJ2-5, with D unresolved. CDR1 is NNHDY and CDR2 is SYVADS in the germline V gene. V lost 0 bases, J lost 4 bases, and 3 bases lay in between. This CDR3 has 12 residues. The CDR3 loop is CASSDDKDTQYF. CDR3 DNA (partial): TGTGCCAGCAGTGATGACAAAGACACCCAGTAC.

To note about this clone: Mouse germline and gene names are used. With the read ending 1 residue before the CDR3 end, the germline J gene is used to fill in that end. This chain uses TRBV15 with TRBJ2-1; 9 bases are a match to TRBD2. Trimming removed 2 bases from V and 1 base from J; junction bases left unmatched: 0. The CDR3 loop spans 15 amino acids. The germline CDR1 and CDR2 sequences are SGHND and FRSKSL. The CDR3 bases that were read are TGTGCCAGCAGTTTACTGGGGGGGAACTATGCTGAGCAGTTC. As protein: CASSLLGGNYAEQF. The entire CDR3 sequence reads CASSLLGGNYAEQFF.

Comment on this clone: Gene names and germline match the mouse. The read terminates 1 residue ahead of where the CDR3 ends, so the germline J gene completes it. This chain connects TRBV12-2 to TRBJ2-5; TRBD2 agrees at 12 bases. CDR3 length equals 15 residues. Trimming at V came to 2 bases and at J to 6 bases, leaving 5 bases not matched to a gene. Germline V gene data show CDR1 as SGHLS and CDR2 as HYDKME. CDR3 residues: CASSPWDWGADTQYF. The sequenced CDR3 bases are TGTGCCAGCTCTCCATGGGACTGGGGGGCTGACACCCAGTAC. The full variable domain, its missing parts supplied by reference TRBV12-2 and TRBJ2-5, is NSGVVQSPRYIIKGKGERSILKCIPISGHLSVAWYQQTQGQELKFFIQHYDKMERDKGNLPSRFSVQQFDDYHSEMNMSALELEDSAVYFCASSPWDWGADTQYFGPGTRLLVL.

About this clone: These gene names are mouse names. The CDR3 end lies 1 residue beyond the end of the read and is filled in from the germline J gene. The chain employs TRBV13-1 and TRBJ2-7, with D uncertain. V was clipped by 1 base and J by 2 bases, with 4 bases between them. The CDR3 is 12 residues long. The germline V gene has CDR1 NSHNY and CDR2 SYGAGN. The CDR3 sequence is CASSDWAYEQYF. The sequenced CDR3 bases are TGTGCCAGCAGTGATTGGGCCTATGAACAGTAC.

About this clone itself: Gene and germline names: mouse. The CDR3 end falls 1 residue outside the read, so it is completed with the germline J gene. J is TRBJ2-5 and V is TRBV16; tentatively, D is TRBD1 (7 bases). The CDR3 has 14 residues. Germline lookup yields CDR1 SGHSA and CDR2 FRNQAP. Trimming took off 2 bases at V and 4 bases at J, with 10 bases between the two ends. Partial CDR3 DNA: TGTGCAAGCAGCTTAAGGGGGCGCGAAGACACCCAGTAC. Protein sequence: CASSLRGREDTQY. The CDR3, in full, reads CASSLRGREDTQYF. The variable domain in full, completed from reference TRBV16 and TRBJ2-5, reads NAGVIQTPRHKVTGKGQEATLWCEPISGHSAVFWYRQTIVQGLEFLTYFRNQAPIDDSGMPKERFSAQMPNQSHSTLKIQSTQPQDSAVYLCASSLRGREDTQYFGPGTRLLVL.

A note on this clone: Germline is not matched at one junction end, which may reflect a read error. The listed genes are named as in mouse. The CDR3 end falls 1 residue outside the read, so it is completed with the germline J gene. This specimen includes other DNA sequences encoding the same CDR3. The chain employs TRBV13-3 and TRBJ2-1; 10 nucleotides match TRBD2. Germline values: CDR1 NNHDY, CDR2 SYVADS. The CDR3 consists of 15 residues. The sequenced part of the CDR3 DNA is TGTGCCAGCAGTCCGGACTGGGGGCCCTTCCCTGAACAGTTC. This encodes CASSPDWGPFPEQF. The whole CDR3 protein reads CASSPDWGPFPEQFF.

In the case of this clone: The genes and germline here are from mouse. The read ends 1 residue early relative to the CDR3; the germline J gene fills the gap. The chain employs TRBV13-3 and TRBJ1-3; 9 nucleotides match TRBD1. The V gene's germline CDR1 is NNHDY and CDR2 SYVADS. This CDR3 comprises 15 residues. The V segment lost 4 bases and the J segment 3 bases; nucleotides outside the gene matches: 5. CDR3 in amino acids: CASSLTGGGGNTLYF. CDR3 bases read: TGTGCCAGCAGTCTGACAGGGGGTGGTGGAAATACGCTCTAT.

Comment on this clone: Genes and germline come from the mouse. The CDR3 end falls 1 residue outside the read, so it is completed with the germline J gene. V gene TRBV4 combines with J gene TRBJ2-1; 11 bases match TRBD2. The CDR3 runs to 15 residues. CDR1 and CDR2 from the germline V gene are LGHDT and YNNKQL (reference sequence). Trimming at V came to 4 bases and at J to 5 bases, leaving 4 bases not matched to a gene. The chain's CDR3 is CASSFTGGAHAEQFF. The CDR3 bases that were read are TGTGCCAGCAGCTTTACTGGGGGGGCGCATGCTGAGCAGTTC.

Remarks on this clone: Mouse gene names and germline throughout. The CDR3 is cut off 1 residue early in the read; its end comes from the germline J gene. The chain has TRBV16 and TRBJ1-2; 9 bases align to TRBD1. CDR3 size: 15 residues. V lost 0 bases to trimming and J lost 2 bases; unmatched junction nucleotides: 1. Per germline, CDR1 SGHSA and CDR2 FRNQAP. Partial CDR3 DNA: TGTGCAAGCAGCTTAGAGACAGGGGGGAACTCCGACTACACC. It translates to CASSLETGGNSDYT. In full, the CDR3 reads CASSLETGGNSDYTF.

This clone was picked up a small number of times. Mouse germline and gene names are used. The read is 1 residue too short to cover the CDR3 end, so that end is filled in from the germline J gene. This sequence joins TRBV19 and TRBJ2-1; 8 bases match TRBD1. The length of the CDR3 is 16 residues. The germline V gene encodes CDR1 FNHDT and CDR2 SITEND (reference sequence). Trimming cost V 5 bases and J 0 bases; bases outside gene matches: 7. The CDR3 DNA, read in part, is TGTGCCAGCAGCCGAGGACAGGGCCCTAACTATGCTGAGCAGTTC. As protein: CASSRGQGPNYAEQF. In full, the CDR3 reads CASSRGQGPNYAEQFF.

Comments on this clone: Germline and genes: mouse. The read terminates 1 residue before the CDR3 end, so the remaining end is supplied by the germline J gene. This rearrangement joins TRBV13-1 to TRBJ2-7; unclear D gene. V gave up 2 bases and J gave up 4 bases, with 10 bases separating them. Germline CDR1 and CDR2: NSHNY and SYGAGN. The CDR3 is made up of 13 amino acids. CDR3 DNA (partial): TGTGCCAGCAGTGAGGCCCAAGTATATGAACAGTAC. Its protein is CASSEAQVYEQY. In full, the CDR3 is CASSEAQVYEQYF.

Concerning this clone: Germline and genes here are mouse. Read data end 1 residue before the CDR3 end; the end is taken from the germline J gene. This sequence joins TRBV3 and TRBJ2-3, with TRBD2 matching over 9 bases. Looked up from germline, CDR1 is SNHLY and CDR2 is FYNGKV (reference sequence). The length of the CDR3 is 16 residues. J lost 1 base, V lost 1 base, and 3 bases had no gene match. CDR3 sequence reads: CASSLDWGVGAETLYF. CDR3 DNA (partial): TGTGCCAGCAGCTTAGACTGGGGGGTCGGTGCAGAAACGCTGTAT. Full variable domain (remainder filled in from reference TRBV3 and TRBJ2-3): GPKVLQIPSHQIIDMGQMVTLNCDPVSNHLYFYWYKQILGQQMEFLVNFYNGKVMEKSKLFKDQFSVERPDGSYFTLKIQPTALEDSAVYFCASSLDWGVGAETLYFGSGTRLTVL.